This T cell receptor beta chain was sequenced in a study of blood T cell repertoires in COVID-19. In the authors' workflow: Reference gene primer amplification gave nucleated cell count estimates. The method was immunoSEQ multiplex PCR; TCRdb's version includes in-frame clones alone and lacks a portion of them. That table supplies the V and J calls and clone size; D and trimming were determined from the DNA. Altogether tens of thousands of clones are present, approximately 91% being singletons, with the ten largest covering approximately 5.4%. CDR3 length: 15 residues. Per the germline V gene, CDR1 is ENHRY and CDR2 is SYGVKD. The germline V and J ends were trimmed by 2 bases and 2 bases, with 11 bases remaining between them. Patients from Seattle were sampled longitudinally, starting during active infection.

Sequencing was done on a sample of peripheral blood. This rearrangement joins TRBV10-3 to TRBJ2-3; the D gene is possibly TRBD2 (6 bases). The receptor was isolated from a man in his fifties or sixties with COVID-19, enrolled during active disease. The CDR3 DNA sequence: TGTGCCATCAGTGAGGAGCGGGTACCCACAGATACGCAGTATTTT. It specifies CAISEERVPTDTQYF.